The 6 T cell receptor beta chains reported below all come from one sample, sequenced in a study of blood T cell repertoires in COVID-19. The data were produced by immunoSEQ multiplex PCR, yet TCRdb's version contains in-frame clones alone and is incomplete. The sample gives over 150,000 clones, just under 90% of which show up once; under 15% is in the top ten. Sequenced sample: peripheral blood. The origin of the receptors is a woman aged 70 to 79 with COVID-19, enrolled during active disease.

This clone was counted between two and nine times. DNA for the CDR3: TGTGCCAGCAGCGGGACAGGCGAAGATTCACCCCTCCACTTT. It yields the protein CASSGTGEDSPLHF. The chain employs TRBV6-6 and TRBJ1-6, with 8 bases fitting TRBD1. The CDR3 covers 14 residues. Germline lookup yields CDR1 MNHNY and CDR2 SVGAGI (reference sequence). V lost 6 bases to trimming and J lost 8 bases; unmatched junction nucleotides: 6.

V and J are TRBV5-4 and TRBJ1-1; perhaps TRBD1 as D (5 bases). V shed 0 bases and J shed 3 bases, with 9 bases lying between them. Germline V lookup: CDR1 SGHNT, CDR2 YYREEE (reference sequence). The CDR3 runs 14 residues. The CDR3 bases are TGTGCCAGCAGCTTGGCCGGGGGTTACACTGAAGCTTTCTTT. Translation gives CASSLAGGYTEAFF.

The rearrangement joins TRBV6-5 to TRBJ2-7, with a tentative D call TRBD2 (5 bases). V shed 3 bases and J shed 6 bases, with 9 bases lying between them. Germline values: CDR1 MNHEY, CDR2 SVGAGI. This CDR3 is built from 12 residues. The CDR3 coding sequence is TGTGCCAGCAGTTATCTACGGGGCGAGCAGTACTTC. Amino acids: CASSYLRGEQYF.

The J gene is TRBJ2-2, the V gene TRBV7-2, with 12 bases lining up with TRBD1. This CDR3 has 15 residues. The germline V gene encodes CDR1 SGHTA and CDR2 FQGNSA. V lost 4 bases and J lost 4; bases outside the gene matches: 1. CDR3 DNA sequence: TGTGCCAGCAGCTCGGGACAGGGGGCCACCGGGGAGCTGTTTTTT. Its translation: CASSSGQGATGELFF. The entire variable domain, with the rest obtained from reference TRBV7-2 and TRBJ2-2, is as follows: GAGVSQSPSNKVTEKGKDVELRCDPISGHTALYWYRQSLGQGLEFLIYFQGNSAPDKSGLPSDRFSAERTGGSVSTLTIQRTQQEDSAVYLCASSSGQGATGELFFGEGSRLTVL.

This rearrangement joins TRBV27 to TRBJ1-3, with 9 bases fitting TRBD1. Germline values: CDR1 MNHEY, CDR2 SMNVEV (reference sequence). The CDR3 is made up of 14 amino acids. The V gene end was trimmed by 5 bases and the J gene end by 5 bases; junction bases not matched to a gene: 4. Here the CDR3 reads CASSKDRGRNTIYF. In nucleotides, the CDR3 is TGTGCCAGCAGTAAGGACAGGGGACGAAACACCATATATTTT.

V usage is TRBV27 and J usage is TRBJ1-1, with 7 bases lining up with TRBD1. Germline trimming cut 7 bases from V and 4 bases from J; bases unmatched to any gene: 6. The germline V gene encodes CDR1 MNHEY and CDR2 SMNVEV (reference sequence). The CDR3 is 13 amino acids. The CDR3 bases are TGTGCCAGCATCCGACAGGGAGGCACTGAAGCTTTCTTT. It codes for CASIRQGGTEAFF.